The clone carrying this T cell receptor (beta chain) was recorded a few times. The target antigen is unknown. Combining a sample-barcoded 5' primer with a J-beta primer mix, a second PCR ran for about 7 to 11 cycles. Via MiXCR, TCRdb re-called the 5' RACE reads, giving one row per CDR3 protein. The sample consists of some 900,000 distinct CDR3 sequences, approximately 49% of them appearing once. The data derive from a study of blood T cells in healthy people across ages. Study-wide results and limits: Naive T cell percentage and TCR beta diversity correlated strongly. The study found more naive CD4+ cells and higher diversity in long-lived than aged donors. Researchers judged that diversity estimates from one million T cells fell short of true values.

The CDR3 totals 15 residues. V lost 5 bases to trimming and J lost 0 bases; unmatched junction nucleotides: 7. Sequenced: blood. The chain recombines TRBV12-3 or TRBV12-4 with TRBJ2-7, with TRBD1 identical over 7 bases. The receptor comes from a man aged 25-45 years in good health. Here the CDR3 reads CASSKQGSHSYEQYF. CDR3 nucleotide sequence: TGTGCCAGCAGTAAACAGGGGTCCCACTCCTACGAGCAGTACTTC.